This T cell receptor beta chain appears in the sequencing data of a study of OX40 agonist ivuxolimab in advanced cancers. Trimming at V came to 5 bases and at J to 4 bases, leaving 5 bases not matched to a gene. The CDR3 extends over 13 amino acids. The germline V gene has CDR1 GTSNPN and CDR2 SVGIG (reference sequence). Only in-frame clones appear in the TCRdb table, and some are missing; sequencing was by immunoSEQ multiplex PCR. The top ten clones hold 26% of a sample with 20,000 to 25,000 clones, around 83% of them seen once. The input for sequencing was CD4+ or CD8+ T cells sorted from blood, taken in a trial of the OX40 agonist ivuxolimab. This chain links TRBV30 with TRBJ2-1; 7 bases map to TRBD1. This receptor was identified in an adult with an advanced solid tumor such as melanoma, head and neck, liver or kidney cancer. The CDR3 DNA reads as TGTGCCTGGGACAGGGTAGGGTACAATGAGCAGTTCTTC. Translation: CAWDRVGYNEQFF.